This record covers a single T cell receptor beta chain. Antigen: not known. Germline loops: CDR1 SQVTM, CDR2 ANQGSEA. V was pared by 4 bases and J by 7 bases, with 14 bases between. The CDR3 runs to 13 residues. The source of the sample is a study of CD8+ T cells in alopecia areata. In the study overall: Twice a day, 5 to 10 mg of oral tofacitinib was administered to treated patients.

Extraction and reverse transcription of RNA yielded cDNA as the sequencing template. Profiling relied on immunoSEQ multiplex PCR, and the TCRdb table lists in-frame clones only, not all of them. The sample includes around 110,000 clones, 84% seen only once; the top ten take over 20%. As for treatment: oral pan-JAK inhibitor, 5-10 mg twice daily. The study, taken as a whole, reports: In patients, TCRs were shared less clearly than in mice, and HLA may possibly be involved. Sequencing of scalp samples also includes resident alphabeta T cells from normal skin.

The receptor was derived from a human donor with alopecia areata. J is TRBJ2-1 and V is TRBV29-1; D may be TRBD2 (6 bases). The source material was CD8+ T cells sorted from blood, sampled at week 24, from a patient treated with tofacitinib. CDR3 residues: CSVVGRSGNEQFF. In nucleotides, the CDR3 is TGCAGCGTTGTGGGGAGGTCGGGGAATGAGCAGTTCTTC.